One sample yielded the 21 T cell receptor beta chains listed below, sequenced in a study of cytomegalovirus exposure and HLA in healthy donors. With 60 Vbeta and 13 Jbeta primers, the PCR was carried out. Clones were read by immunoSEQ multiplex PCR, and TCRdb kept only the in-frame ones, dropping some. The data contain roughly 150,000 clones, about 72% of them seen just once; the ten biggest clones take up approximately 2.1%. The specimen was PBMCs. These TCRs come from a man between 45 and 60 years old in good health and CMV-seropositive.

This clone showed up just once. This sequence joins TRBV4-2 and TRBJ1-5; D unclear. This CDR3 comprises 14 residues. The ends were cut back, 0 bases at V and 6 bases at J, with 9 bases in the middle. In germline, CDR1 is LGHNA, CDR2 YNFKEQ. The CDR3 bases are TGTGCCAGCAGCCAAGATACCGGGGTTCAGCCCCAGCATTTT. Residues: CASSQDTGVQPQHF.

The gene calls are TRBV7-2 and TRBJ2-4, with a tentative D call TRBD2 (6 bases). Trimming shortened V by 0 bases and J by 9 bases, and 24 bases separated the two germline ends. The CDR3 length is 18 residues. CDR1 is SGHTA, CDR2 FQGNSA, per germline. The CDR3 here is CASSLATPSLGGFSIQYF. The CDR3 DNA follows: TGTGCCAGCAGCTTAGCGACCCCCAGCCTGGGGGGTTTCAGCATTCAGTACTTC.

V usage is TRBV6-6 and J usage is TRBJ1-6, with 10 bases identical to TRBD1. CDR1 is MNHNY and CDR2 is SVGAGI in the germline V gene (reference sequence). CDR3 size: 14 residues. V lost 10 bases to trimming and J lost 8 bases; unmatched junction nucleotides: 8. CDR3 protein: CAITDRGGYSPLHF. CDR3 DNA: TGTGCCATCACGGACAGGGGGGGGTATTCACCCCTCCACTTT.

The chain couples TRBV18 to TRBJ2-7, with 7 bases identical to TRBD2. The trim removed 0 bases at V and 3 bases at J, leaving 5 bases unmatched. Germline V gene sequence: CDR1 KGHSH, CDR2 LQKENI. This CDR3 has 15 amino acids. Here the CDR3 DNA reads TGTGCCAGCTCACCACCAGCGGGGAGCCTCTACGAGCAGTACTTC. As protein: CASSPPAGSLYEQYF. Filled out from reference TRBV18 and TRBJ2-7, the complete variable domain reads NAGVMQNPRHLVRRRGQEARLRCSPMKGHSHVYWYRQLPEEGLKFMVYLQKENIIDESGMPKERFSAEFPKEGPSILRIQQVVRGDSAAYFCASSPPAGSLYEQYFGPGTRLTVT.

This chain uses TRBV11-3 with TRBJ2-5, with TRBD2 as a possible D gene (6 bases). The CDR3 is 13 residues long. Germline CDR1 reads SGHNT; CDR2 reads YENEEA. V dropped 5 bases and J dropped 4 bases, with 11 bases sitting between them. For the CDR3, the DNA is TGTGCCAGCAGCCTGCGGGGTTTAGAGACCCAGTACTTC. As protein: CASSLRGLETQYF. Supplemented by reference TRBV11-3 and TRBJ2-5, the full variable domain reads EAGVVQSPRYKIIEKKQPVAFWCNPISGHNTLYWYLQNLGQGPELLIRYENEEAVDDSQLPKDRFSAERLKGVDSTLKIQPAELGDSAVYLCASSLRGLETQYFGPGTRLLVL.

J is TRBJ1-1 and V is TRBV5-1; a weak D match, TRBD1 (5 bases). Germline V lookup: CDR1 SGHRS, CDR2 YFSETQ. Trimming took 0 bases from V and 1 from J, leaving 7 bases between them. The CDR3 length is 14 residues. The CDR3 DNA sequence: TGCGCCAGCAGCTTGGGGGGCCCGAACACTGAAGCTTTCTTT. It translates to CASSLGGPNTEAFF.

CDR3 nucleotides: TGCGCCAGCAGCTTGAACAATCCTAGCACAGATACGCAGTATTTT. It translates to CASSLNNPSTDTQYF. The chain is built from TRBV5-1 and TRBJ2-3, with D unclear. Between the trimmed V and J ends, which lost 1 base and 0 bases, there was a span of 9 bases. Germline CDR1 SGHRS, CDR2 YFSETQ. This CDR3 has 15 amino acids.

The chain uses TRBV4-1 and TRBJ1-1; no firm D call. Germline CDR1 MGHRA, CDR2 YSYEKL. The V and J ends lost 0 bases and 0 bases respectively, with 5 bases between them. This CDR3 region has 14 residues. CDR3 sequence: CASSQDSLNTEAFF. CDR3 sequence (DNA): TGCGCCAGCAGCCAAGATAGCTTGAACACTGAAGCTTTCTTT.

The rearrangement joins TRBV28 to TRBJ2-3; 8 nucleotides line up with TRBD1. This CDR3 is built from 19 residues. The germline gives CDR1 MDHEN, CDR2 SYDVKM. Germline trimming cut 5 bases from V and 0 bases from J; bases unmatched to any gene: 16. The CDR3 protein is CASSVSPFRDRRSTDTQYF. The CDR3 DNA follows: TGTGCCAGCAGTGTAAGCCCCTTCCGGGACAGGCGCAGCACAGATACGCAGTATTTT.

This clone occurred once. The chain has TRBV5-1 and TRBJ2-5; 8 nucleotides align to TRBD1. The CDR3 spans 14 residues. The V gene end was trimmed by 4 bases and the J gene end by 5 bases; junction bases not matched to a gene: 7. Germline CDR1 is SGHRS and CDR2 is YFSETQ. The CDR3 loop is CASSPGQGLETQYF. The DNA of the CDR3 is TGCGCCAGCAGCCCCGGACAGGGTCTTGAGACCCAGTACTTC.

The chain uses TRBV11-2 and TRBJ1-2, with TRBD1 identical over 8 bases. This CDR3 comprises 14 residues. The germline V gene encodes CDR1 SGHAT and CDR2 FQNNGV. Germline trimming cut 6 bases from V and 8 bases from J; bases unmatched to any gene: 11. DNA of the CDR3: TGTGCCAGCAGGAGGGTCAGGGGGCGATTAGGCTACACCTTC. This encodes CASRRVRGRLGYTF.

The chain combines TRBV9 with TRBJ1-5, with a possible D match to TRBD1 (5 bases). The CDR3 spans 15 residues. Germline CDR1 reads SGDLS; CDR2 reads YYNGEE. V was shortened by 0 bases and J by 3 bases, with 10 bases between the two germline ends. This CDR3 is CASSVAGHSNQPQHF. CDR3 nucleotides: TGTGCCAGCAGCGTAGCCGGACACTCCAATCAGCCCCAGCATTTT.

DNA of the CDR3: TGCGCCAGCAGCTGGGGACAGGGGACGGGCTCCTACGAGCAGTACTTC. It codes for CASSWGQGTGSYEQYF. This chain connects TRBV4-1 to TRBJ2-7; TRBD1 agrees at 10 bases. V shed 5 bases and J 0 bases; nucleotides not matched to a gene: 7. The CDR3 is 16 residues long. Germline CDR1 is MGHRA and CDR2 is YSYEKL.

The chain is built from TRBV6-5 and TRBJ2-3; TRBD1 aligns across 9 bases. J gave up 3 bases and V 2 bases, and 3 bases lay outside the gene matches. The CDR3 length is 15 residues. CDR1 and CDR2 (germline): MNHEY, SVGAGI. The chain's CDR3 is CASSYTDRGTDTQYF. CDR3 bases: TGTGCCAGCAGTTACACCGACAGGGGGACAGATACGCAGTATTTT.

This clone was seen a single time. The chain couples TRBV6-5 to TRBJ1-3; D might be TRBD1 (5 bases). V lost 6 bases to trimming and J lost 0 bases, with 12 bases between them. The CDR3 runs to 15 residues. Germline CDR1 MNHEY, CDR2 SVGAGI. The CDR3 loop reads CASSGGRRSGNTIYF. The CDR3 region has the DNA TGTGCCAGCAGCGGGGGACGGCGCTCTGGAAACACCATATATTTT.

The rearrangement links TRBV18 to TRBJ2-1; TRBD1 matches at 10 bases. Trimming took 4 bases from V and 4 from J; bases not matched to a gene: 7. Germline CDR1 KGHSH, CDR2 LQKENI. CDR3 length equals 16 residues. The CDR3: CASSLTGTGAYNEQFF. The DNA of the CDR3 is TGTGCCAGCTCACTCACCGGGACAGGGGCATACAATGAGCAGTTCTTC. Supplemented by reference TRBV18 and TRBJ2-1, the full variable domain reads NAGVMQNPRHLVRRRGQEARLRCSPMKGHSHVYWYRQLPEEGLKFMVYLQKENIIDESGMPKERFSAEFPKEGPSILRIQQVVRGDSAAYFCASSLTGTGAYNEQFFGPGTRLTVL.

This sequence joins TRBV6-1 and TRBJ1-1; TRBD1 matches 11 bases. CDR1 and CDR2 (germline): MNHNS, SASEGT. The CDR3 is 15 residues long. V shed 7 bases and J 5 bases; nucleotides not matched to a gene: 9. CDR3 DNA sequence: TGTGCCAGCACCCGGACCGGGACAGGGGGAACTGAAGCTTTCTTT. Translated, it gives CASTRTGTGGTEAFF.

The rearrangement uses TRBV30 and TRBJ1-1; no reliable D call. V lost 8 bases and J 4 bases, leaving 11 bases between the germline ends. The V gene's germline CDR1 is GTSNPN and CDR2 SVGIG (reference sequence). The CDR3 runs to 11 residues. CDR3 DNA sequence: TGTGCCCTTTTTCACGGCACTGAAGCTTTCTTT. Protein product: CALFHGTEAFF.

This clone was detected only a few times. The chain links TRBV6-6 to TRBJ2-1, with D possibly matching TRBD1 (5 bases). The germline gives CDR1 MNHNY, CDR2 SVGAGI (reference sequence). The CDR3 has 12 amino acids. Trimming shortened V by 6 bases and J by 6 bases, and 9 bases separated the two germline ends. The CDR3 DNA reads TGTGCCAGCAGCACCAGGGTCAATGAGCAGTTCTTC. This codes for CASSTRVNEQFF.

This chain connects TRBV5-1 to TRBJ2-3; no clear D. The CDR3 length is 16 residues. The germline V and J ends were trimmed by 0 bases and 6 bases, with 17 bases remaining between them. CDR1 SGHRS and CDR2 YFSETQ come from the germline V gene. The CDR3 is CASSLALELIADTQYF. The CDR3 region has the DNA TGCGCCAGCAGCTTGGCTTTGGAGCTTATTGCGGATACGCAGTATTTT. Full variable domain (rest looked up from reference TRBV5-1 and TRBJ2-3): KAGVTQTPRYLIKTRGQQVTLSCSPISGHRSVSWYQQTPGQGLQFLFEYFSETQRNKGNFPGRFSGRQFSNSRSEMNVSTLELGDSALYLCASSLALELIADTQYFGPGTRLTVL.

The CDR3 is CATRESGYEQYF. DNA for the CDR3: TGTGCCACCAGGGAGAGCGGCTACGAGCAGTACTTC. V gene TRBV15 combines with J gene TRBJ2-7, with TRBD2 as a possible D gene (5 bases). Germline CDR1 reads LNHNV; CDR2 reads YYDKDF (reference sequence). The CDR3 length is 12 residues. Trimming stripped 6 bases from V and 3 bases from J, with 9 bases between.